Listed here are 14 T cell receptor beta chains from one sample, sequenced in a study of blood T cell repertoires in COVID-19. The protocol was immunoSEQ multiplex PCR, while the TCRdb copy is restricted to in-frame clones and leaves out a portion. The sample shows fewer than 350,000 clones, 70% to 90% of them seen only once. The specimen sequenced was peripheral blood. Receptor source: a man younger than 30 with active or convalescent COVID-19.

Only a few counts were recorded for this clone. The chain joins TRBV10-1 to TRBJ2-1; TRBD1 might be the D (6 bases). The V end was cut by 4 bases, the J end by 9 bases, with 13 bases between. In germline, CDR1 is WNHNN, CDR2 SYGVQD (reference sequence). CDR3 length: 13 residues. The CDR3 sequence is CASSGGRGSEQFF. For the CDR3, the DNA is TGCGCCAGCAGTGGGGGGCGAGGCAGTGAGCAGTTCTTC.

V is TRBV10-2 and J is TRBJ1-2; a weak D match, TRBD1 (5 bases). Trimming shortened V by 3 bases and J by 9 bases, and 11 bases separated the two germline ends. The germline CDR1 and CDR2 sequences are WSHSY and SAAADI. The CDR3 consists of 12 residues. The CDR3 spells CASSEWGRSYTF. CDR3 sequence (DNA): TGCGCCAGCAGTGAATGGGGCAGGAGCTACACCTTC.

Of note for this clone: The junction shows a germline mismatch at one end, possibly a read error. The J gene is TRBJ1-2, the V gene TRBV12-3 or TRBV12-4; D is unresolved. The CDR3 is 12 residues long. The CDR3 DNA sequence: TGTGCCAGCCGTTTGGGAGGGTTAGGCTACACCTTC. It specifies CASRLGGLGYTF.

The V call is TRBV6-2 or TRBV6-3, the J call TRBJ1-5; no reliable D call. The CDR3 sequence is 16 residues long. The V gene's germline CDR1 is MNHEY and CDR2 SVGEGT. Trimming pared 3 bases from V and 0 bases from J, leaving 12 bases between. The CDR3 sequence: CASSYGGPYSNQPQHF. CDR3 DNA sequence: TGTGCCAGCAGTTATGGAGGTCCATATAGCAATCAGCCCCAGCATTTT.

A single count supports this clone. V gene TRBV6-5 combines with J gene TRBJ1-2, with 7 bases aligning to TRBD1. This CDR3 comprises 15 residues. CDR1 MNHEY and CDR2 SVGAGI come from the germline V gene. J gave up 4 bases and V 8 bases, and 13 bases lay outside the gene matches. CDR3 DNA sequence: TGTGCCAGCGGGCGGACAGGACGAACCACCTATGGCTACACCTTC. Translated: CASGRTGRTTYGYTF.

The rearrangement links TRBV25-1 to TRBJ1-2; 9 bases fit TRBD1. V trimming: 6 bases; J trimming: 8 bases; junction bases outside the gene matches: 7. In germline, CDR1 is MGHDK, CDR2 SYGVNS. CDR3 length: 13 amino acids. The CDR3 loop is CASSVGQGGGYTF. The CDR3 coding sequence is TGTGCCAGCAGCGTGGGACAGGGAGGCGGCTACACCTTC.

The V and J genes are TRBV6-5 and TRBJ1-4, with 7 bases aligning to TRBD1. V was pared by 7 bases and J by 7 bases, with 9 bases of the junction left unmatched. CDR3 length: 14 amino acids. From germline, CDR1 is MNHEY and CDR2 SVGAGI. DNA for the CDR3: TGTGCCAGCACCGCCAGGGGGTCGGGTGAAAAACTGTTTTTT. The encoded protein is CASTARGSGEKLFF.

The chain combines TRBV27 with TRBJ2-1; D is unresolved. This CDR3 comprises 14 residues. CDR1 is MNHEY and CDR2 is SMNVEV in the germline V gene (reference sequence). Trimming left V 2 bases short and J 7 bases short, with 12 bases between. CDR3 sequence reads: CASSLGPFGNEQFF. The CDR3 nucleotides are TGTGCCAGCAGTTTAGGGCCTTTTGGGAATGAGCAGTTCTTC.

The V and J genes are TRBV19 and TRBJ1-1; 8 bases fit TRBD1. This CDR3 contains 14 residues. V trimming: 3 bases; J trimming: 5 bases; junction bases outside the gene matches: 5. CDR1 is LNHDA and CDR2 is SQIVND in the germline V gene (reference sequence). CDR3 DNA: TGTGCCAGTAGTATTCAGGGGGCGGGTACTGAAGCTTTCTTT. Translated, it gives CASSIQGAGTEAFF.

V gene TRBV19 combines with J gene TRBJ1-1; D not resolved. From germline, CDR1 is LNHDA and CDR2 SQIVND (reference sequence). Between the trimmed V and J ends, which lost 5 bases and 1 base, there was a span of 11 bases. This CDR3 comprises 14 residues. The CDR3 DNA sequence: TGTGCCAGTAGTCGATGGGAGGCGAACACTGAAGCTTTCTTT. Its translation is CASSRWEANTEAFF.

In its sample, this clone was seen a few times. The chain joins TRBV9 to TRBJ2-1; TRBD2 aligns across 8 bases. The CDR3 runs to 14 residues. V shed 5 bases, J shed 8 bases, and the junction held 9 bases outside the gene matches. The germline V gene encodes CDR1 SGDLS and CDR2 YYNGEE. Here the CDR3 reads CASRGTRLLDEQFF. In DNA form, the CDR3 reads TGTGCCAGCAGAGGGACTAGGCTCTTGGATGAGCAGTTCTTC.

CDR3 bases: TGTGCCACCAGCAGAGATGTAAGGACAAGGTACTACGAGCAGTACTTC. Translation: CATSRDVRTRYYEQYF. The V call is TRBV15, the J call TRBJ2-7; possibly TRBD1 for D (5 bases). Trimming took 0 bases from V and 3 from J, leaving 15 bases between them. CDR3 size: 16 residues. CDR1 is LNHNV and CDR2 is YYDKDF in the germline V gene (reference sequence).

This sequence joins TRBV10-3 and TRBJ1-1; TRBD1 might be the D (5 bases). With 9 bases removed from V and 7 bases from J, the gap between germline ends came to 15 bases. This CDR3 spans 12 amino acids. Germline CDR1 and CDR2: ENHRY and SYGVKD. CDR3 coding DNA: TGTGCCATTGGCGGTCAGGGCCTTGAAGCTTTCTTT. It yields the protein CAIGGQGLEAFF.

The gene calls are TRBV23-1 and TRBJ2-7; D gene uncertain. TRBV23-1 carries the ORF label, with uncertain function. V lost 6 bases and J 7 bases, leaving 13 bases between the germline ends. CDR3 length: 12 amino acids. CDR3 loop: CASSPVSREQYF. The CDR3 nucleotides are TGCGCCAGCAGCCCAGTGTCTAGGGAGCAGTACTTC.